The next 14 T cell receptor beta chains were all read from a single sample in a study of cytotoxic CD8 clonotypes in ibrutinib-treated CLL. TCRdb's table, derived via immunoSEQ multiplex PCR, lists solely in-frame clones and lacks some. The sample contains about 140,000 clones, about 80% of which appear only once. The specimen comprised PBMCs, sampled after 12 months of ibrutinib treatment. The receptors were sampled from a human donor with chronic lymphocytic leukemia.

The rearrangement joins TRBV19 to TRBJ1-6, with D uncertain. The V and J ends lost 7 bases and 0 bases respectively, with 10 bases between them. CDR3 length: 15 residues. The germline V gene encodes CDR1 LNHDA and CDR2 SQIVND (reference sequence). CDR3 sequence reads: CASTPESSYNSPLHF. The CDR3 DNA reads TGTGCCAGTACCCCCGAGAGCTCCTATAATTCACCCCTCCACTTT.

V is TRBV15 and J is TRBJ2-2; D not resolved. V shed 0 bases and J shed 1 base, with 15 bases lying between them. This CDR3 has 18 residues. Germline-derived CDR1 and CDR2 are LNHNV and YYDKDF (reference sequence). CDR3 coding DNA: TGTGCCACCAGCAGAGATCCCAGGCGGCAGGTGAACACCGGGGAGCTGTTTTTT. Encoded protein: CATSRDPRRQVNTGELFF.

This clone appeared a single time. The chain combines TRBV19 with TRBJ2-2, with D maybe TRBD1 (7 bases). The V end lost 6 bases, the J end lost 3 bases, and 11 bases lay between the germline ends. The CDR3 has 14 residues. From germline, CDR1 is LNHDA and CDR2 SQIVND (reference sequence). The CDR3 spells CASRRDRYTGELFF. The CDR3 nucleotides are TGTGCCAGTAGGCGGGACAGATACACCGGGGAGCTGTTTTTT.

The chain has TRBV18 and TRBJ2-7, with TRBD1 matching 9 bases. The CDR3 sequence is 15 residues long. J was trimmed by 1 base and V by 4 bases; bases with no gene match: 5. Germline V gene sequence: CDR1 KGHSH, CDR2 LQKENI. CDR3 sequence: CASSRDRGRSYEQYF. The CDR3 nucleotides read TGTGCCAGCTCACGCGACAGGGGGAGATCCTACGAGCAGTACTTC.

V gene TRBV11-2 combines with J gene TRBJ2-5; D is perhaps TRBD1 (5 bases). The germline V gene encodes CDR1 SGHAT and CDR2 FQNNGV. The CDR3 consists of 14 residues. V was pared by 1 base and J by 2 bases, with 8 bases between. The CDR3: CASSLGTSQETQYF. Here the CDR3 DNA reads TGTGCCAGCAGCTTAGGGACATCACAAGAGACCCAGTACTTC.

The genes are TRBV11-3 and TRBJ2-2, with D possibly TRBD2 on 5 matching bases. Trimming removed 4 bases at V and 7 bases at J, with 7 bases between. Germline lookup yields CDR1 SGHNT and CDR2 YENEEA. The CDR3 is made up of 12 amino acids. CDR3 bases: TGTGCCAGCAGCTCTCGGGACGGGGAGCTGTTTTTT. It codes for CASSSRDGELFF.

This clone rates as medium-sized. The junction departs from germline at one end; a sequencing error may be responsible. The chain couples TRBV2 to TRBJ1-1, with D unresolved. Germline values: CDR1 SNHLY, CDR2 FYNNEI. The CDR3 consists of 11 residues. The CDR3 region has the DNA TGTGCCAGCAGCGAAGGATTTGAAGCTTTCTTT. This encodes CASSEGFEAFF.

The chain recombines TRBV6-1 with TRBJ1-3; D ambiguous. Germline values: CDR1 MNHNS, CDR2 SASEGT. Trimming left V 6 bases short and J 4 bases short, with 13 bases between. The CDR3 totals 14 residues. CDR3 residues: CASRALGRGNTIYF. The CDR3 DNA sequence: TGTGCCAGCAGGGCCTTGGGGAGGGGAAACACCATATATTTT.

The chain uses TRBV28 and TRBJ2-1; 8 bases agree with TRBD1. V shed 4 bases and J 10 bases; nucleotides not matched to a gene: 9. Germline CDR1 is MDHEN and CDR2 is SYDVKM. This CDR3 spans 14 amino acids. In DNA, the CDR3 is TGTGCCAGCAGTTCGGGGACAGGAGTACGGGAGCAGTTCTTC. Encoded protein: CASSSGTGVREQFF. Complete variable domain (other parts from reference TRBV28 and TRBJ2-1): DVKVTQSSRYLVKRTGEKVFLECVQDMDHENMFWYRQDPGLGLRLIYFSYDVKMKEKGDIPEGYSVSREKKERFSLILESASTNQTSMYLCASSSGTGVREQFFGPGTRLTVL.

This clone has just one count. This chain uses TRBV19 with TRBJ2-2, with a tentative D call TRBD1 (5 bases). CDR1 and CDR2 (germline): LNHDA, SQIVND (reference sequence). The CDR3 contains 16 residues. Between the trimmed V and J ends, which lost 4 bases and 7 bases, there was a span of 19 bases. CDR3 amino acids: CASSTLRQNTFGELFF. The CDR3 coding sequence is TGTGCCAGTAGTACCCTCCGACAGAATACATTCGGGGAGCTGTTTTTT.

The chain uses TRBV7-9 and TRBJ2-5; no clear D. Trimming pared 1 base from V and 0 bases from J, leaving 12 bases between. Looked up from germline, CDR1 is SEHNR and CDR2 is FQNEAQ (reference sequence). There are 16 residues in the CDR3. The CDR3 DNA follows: TGTGCCAGCAGCTTAGGGGTGTGGACGGACCAAGAGACCCAGTACTTC. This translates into CASSLGVWTDQETQYF.

CDR3 DNA sequence: TGTGCCAGCAGCTTAGCGTGGGGACTAGCGGGCGAGCAGTACTTC. It yields the protein CASSLAWGLAGEQYF. V usage is TRBV7-9 and J usage is TRBJ2-7; 12 nucleotides align to TRBD2. Per the germline V gene, CDR1 is SEHNR and CDR2 is FQNEAQ (reference sequence). The length of the CDR3 is 15 residues. The J segment lost 6 bases and the V segment lost 0 bases, leaving 3 bases of the junction unmatched.

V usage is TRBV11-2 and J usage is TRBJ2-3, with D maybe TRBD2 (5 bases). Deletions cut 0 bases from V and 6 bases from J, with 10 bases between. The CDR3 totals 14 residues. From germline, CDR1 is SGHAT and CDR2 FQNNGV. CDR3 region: CASSLEGSGDTQYF. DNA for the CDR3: TGTGCCAGCAGCTTAGAGGGGAGTGGGGATACGCAGTATTTT.

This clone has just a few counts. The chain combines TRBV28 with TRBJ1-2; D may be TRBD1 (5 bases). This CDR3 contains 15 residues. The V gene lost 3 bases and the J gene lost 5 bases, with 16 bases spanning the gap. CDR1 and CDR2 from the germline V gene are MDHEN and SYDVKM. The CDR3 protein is CASSFRQLPFYGYTF. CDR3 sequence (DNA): TGTGCCAGCAGTTTTCGACAGCTACCCTTTTATGGCTACACCTTC.